The 27 T cell receptor beta chains below all came from one sample that was sequenced in a study of beta chain features in type 1 diabetes. Expressed TCRB transcripts were sequenced, since all the RNA that had been isolated was reverse transcribed. Assay used: immunoSEQ multiplex PCR; TCRdb lists only in-frame clones, some missing. The sample lists 900,000 or so clones, under 20% occurring once. Sequencing was done on a sample of naive CD4+ T cells from blood. These receptors all stem from a woman under 30 in good health.

Only a few counts were recorded for this clone. The chain carries TRBV7-2 and TRBJ2-7; 13 bases map to TRBD2. This CDR3 has 15 residues. Germline CDR1 reads SGHTA; CDR2 reads FQGNSA. Trimming took 3 bases from V and 6 from J; bases not matched to a gene: 5. The CDR3 DNA reads as TGTGCCAGCAGCTTGAGGACTAGCGGGAGCGCCGAGCAGTACTTC. Translating it yields CASSLRTSGSAEQYF. Looking up the rest from reference TRBV7-2 and TRBJ2-7 gives the full variable domain: GAGVSQSPSNKVTEKGKDVELRCDPISGHTALYWYRQSLGQGLEFLIYFQGNSAPDKSGLPSDRFSAERTGGSVSTLTIQRTQQEDSAVYLCASSLRTSGSAEQYFGPGTRLTVT.

This clone was seen only a few times. The CDR3 spells CASSPTSGSVEQYF. The CDR3 bases are TGTGCCAGCAGCCCAACTAGCGGGAGTGTCGAGCAGTACTTC. The chain has TRBV7-2 and TRBJ2-7, with 11 bases fitting TRBD2. Looked up from germline, CDR1 is SGHTA and CDR2 is FQGNSA. This CDR3 comprises 14 residues. The V segment lost 5 bases and the J segment 6 bases; nucleotides outside the gene matches: 6.

This clone has a handful of counts. This rearrangement joins TRBV4-3 to TRBJ2-1; 8 bases agree with TRBD2. V shed 3 bases, J shed 4 bases, and the junction held 8 bases outside the gene matches. CDR3 length: 16 residues. Germline lookup yields CDR1 LGHNA and CDR2 YSLEER. Here the CDR3 DNA reads TGCGCCAGCAGCCAGAGATTAGCGGGGATGTACAATGAGCAGTTCTTC. Translation: CASSQRLAGMYNEQFF.

The chain carries TRBV5-1 and TRBJ2-5; either TRBD1 or TRBD2 may supply D (5 bases each). The ends were cut back, 4 bases at V and 5 bases at J, with 24 bases in the middle. This CDR3 region has 17 residues. Germline CDR1 and CDR2: SGHRS and YFSETQ. CDR3 protein: CASSIGTVDLHRETQYF. CDR3 nucleotides: TGCGCCAGCAGCATAGGGACGGTGGATCTTCACCGGGAGACCCAGTACTTC.

The CDR3 region is CAISKRRVPSQNTGELFF. CDR3 in DNA: TGTGCCATCAGCAAACGGAGGGTGCCGTCCCAGAACACCGGGGAGCTGTTTTTT. The genes are TRBV10-3 and TRBJ2-2; a weak D match, TRBD2 (6 bases). The CDR3 is 18 amino acids. Trimming removed 6 bases from V and 1 base from J, with 21 bases in between. Germline CDR1 and CDR2: ENHRY and SYGVKD.

There are a few counts of this clone. V is TRBV18 and J is TRBJ2-7; no clear D gene. Trimming left V 1 base short and J 6 bases short, with 7 bases between. CDR3 length: 12 residues. Germline lookup yields CDR1 KGHSH and CDR2 LQKENI. Written as DNA, the CDR3 is TGTGCCAGCTCACCACATCCAACCGAGCAGTACTTC. Its translation: CASSPHPTEQYF.

The J gene is TRBJ2-1, the V gene TRBV5-4; 7 bases agree with TRBD2. With V trimmed by 0 bases and J by 7 bases, 4 bases remained unmatched. The CDR3 has 14 residues. Germline values: CDR1 SGHNT, CDR2 YYREEE (reference sequence). CDR3 nucleotides: TGTGCCAGCAGCTTGGAGCGGGGTGATAATGAGCAGTTCTTC. Translating gives CASSLERGDNEQFF. Looking up the rest from reference TRBV5-4 and TRBJ2-1 gives the full variable domain: ETGVTQSPTHLIKTRGQQVTLRCSSQSGHNTVSWYQQALGQGPQFIFQYYREEENGRGNFPPRFSGLQFPNYSSELNVNALELDDSALYLCASSLERGDNEQFFGPGTRLTVL.

This clone has only a few counts. The rearrangement joins TRBV14 to TRBJ2-1; TRBD2 matches 12 bases. With 1 base clipped from V and 8 bases from J, the junction kept 3 bases outside the gene matches. CDR1 is SGHDN, CDR2 FVKESK, per germline. The CDR3 contains 15 residues. CDR3 protein: CASSQGLAGGYEQFF. CDR3 DNA: TGTGCCAGCAGCCAAGGGCTAGCGGGAGGGTATGAGCAGTTCTTC.

The chain has TRBV28 and TRBJ1-1; D is possibly TRBD1 (5 bases). The CDR3 length is 15 residues. Germline values: CDR1 MDHEN, CDR2 SYDVKM. Trimming stripped 2 bases from V and 4 bases from J, with 14 bases between. The CDR3: CASSLPGTLSTEAFF. As DNA, the CDR3 is TGTGCCAGCAGTTTACCTGGGACTTTGAGCACTGAAGCTTTCTTT. The full variable domain, completed using reference TRBV28 and TRBJ1-1, is DVKVTQSSRYLVKRTGEKVFLECVQDMDHENMFWYRQDPGLGLRLIYFSYDVKMKEKGDIPEGYSVSREKKERFSLILESASTNQTSMYLCASSLPGTLSTEAFFGQGTRLTVV.

This clone was counted a few times. The V gene is TRBV7-9, the J gene TRBJ2-3; no reliable D call. The CDR3 covers 13 residues. Germline V lookup: CDR1 SEHNR, CDR2 FQNEAQ (reference sequence). V lost 4 bases, J lost 4 bases, and 9 bases lay in between. CDR3 DNA: TGTGCCAGCAGCTCGTTCGGAGCAGATACGCAGTATTTT. As protein: CASSSFGADTQYF.

As for this clone: The same CDR3 can be traced to other DNA sequences in this sample. The chain carries TRBV6-5 and TRBJ2-1, with D possibly being TRBD2 (6 bases). CDR3 size: 12 residues. The ends were cut back, 1 base at V and 9 bases at J, with 7 bases in the middle. Germline V gene data show CDR1 as MNHEY and CDR2 as SVGAGI. The CDR3 nucleotides are TGTGCCAGCAGTTACTTGGGGGGTGAGCAGTTCTTC. Its protein product is CASSYLGGEQFF.

This clone occurred a few times. The gene calls are TRBV6-5 and TRBJ2-1; no reliable D call. V was trimmed by 2 bases and J by 8 bases, leaving 13 bases between them. The CDR3 extends over 14 amino acids. Per germline, CDR1 MNHEY and CDR2 SVGAGI. For the CDR3, the DNA is TGTGCCAGCAGTTACACCCTGGCGGCAGATGAGCAGTTCTTC. Its protein product is CASSYTLAADEQFF.

The chain has TRBV27 and TRBJ2-3; 10 positions match TRBD2. The junction had 17 bases not matched to a gene; V was cut back by 5 bases and J by 3 bases. Germline CDR1 and CDR2: MNHEY and SMNVEV (reference sequence). The CDR3 contains 19 residues. CDR3 protein: CASSAQGGAGGVQTDTQYF. CDR3 sequence (DNA): TGTGCCAGCAGTGCCCAGGGTGGAGCGGGAGGGGTCCAAACAGATACGCAGTATTTT.

J is TRBJ1-2 and V is TRBV18; 7 bases are shared with TRBD1. V shed 6 bases, J shed 7 bases, and the junction held 5 bases outside the gene matches. The CDR3 runs 12 residues. Germline V gene data show CDR1 as KGHSH and CDR2 as LQKENI. The CDR3 spells CASSPEGAGYTF. DNA of the CDR3: TGTGCCAGCTCCCCAGAGGGGGCTGGCTACACCTTC.

This clone has a handful of counts. The chain links TRBV4-3 to TRBJ2-1; TRBD2 aligns across 7 bases. Trimming removed 4 bases from V and 3 bases from J; junction bases left unmatched: 12. This CDR3 has 17 residues. The V gene's germline CDR1 is LGHNA and CDR2 YSLEER. The CDR3 bases are TGCGCCAGCAGCCCCCATGGCGGGAGTTCACTCTACAATGAGCAGTTCTTC. Translated, it gives CASSPHGGSSLYNEQFF.

This clone has only a few counts. The chain has TRBV6-1 and TRBJ1-4, with TRBD1 matching 7 bases. Germline CDR1 reads MNHNS; CDR2 reads SASEGT. The CDR3 is 13 residues long. J was trimmed by 5 bases and V by 8 bases; bases with no gene match: 5. CDR3 bases: TGTGCCAGCCAGACAGGGATCAATGAAAAACTGTTTTTT. Encoded protein: CASQTGINEKLFF.

This clone was counted between two and nine times. The genes are TRBV10-3 and TRBJ2-6; D possibly corresponds to TRBD1 (6 bases). There are 15 residues in the CDR3. V was clipped by 3 bases and J by 2 bases, with 8 bases between them. Per germline, CDR1 ENHRY and CDR2 SYGVKD. The CDR3, as DNA: TGTGCCATCAGTGAAGGACAGACTGGGGCCAACGTCCTGACTTTC. Its translation: CAISEGQTGANVLTF.

The chain employs TRBV27 and TRBJ1-1; D ambiguous. The V end lost 8 bases, the J end lost 0 bases, and 10 bases lay between the germline ends. Germline lookup yields CDR1 MNHEY and CDR2 SMNVEV (reference sequence). The CDR3 contains 13 residues. CDR3 coding DNA: TGTGCCAGCCGAGTCAGGCTGAACACTGAAGCTTTCTTT. This codes for CASRVRLNTEAFF.

The chain joins TRBV9 to TRBJ2-1; D possibly corresponds to TRBD2 (6 bases). Germline V gives CDR1 SGDLS, CDR2 YYNGEE. V was trimmed by 0 bases and J by 3 bases, leaving 10 bases between them. The CDR3 is 15 residues long. The DNA for the CDR3 is TGTGCCAGCAGCGTAGATGCGGGATTCTACAATGAGCAGTTCTTC. Its translation: CASSVDAGFYNEQFF.

In this sample, this clone turned up a few times. J is TRBJ1-2 and V is TRBV28, with 10 positions matching TRBD1. CDR3 size: 13 residues. Trimming took 6 bases from V and 8 from J; bases not matched to a gene: 6. Germline CDR1 and CDR2: MDHEN and SYDVKM. For the CDR3, the DNA is TGTGCCAGCAGCCAAGGACAGGGGGGAGGCTACACCTTC. This codes for CASSQGQGGGYTF.

This clone was detected only a few times. V usage is TRBV28 and J usage is TRBJ2-3; D remains unclear. Germline-derived CDR1 and CDR2 are MDHEN and SYDVKM. CDR3 length equals 12 residues. V was trimmed by 4 bases and J by 8 bases, leaving 10 bases between them. In DNA form, the CDR3 reads TGTGCCAGCAGTTCCGCCCCGCGTACGCAGTATTTT. It yields the protein CASSSAPRTQYF.

V usage is TRBV10-3 and J usage is TRBJ2-7; D call uncertain. The CDR3 covers 14 residues. V was shortened by 6 bases and J by 0 bases, with 12 bases between the two germline ends. Germline V CDR1 and CDR2: ENHRY, SYGVKD. In nucleotides, the CDR3 is TGTGCCATCAGGCAGGACGGTAGCTCCTACGAGCAGTACTTC. It encodes CAIRQDGSSYEQYF.

In its sample, this clone was seen a few times. The V call is TRBV5-1, the J call TRBJ2-2, with D possibly called TRBD1 or TRBD2 (6 bases each). V lost 1 base and J lost 11, with 9 bases in between. Germline CDR1 is SGHRS and CDR2 is YFSETQ. The length of the CDR3 is 12 residues. DNA of the CDR3: TGCGCCAGCAGCTTGCGCGGGACAGAGCTGTTTTTT. Translated, it gives CASSLRGTELFF.

The chain employs TRBV7-2 and TRBJ2-5, with D hard to call. Between the trimmed V and J ends, which lost 5 bases and 5 bases, there was a span of 12 bases. There are 13 residues in the CDR3. Per the germline V gene, CDR1 is SGHTA and CDR2 is FQGNSA. The CDR3 DNA follows: TGTGCCAGCAGCCGTAGTATCGAGGAGACCCAGTACTTC. It translates to CASSRSIEETQYF.

This clone has only a few counts. The sample contains more than one DNA sequence encoding this CDR3. The chain joins TRBV28 to TRBJ1-4; D remains ambiguous. V lost 5 bases and J 5 bases, leaving 9 bases between the germline ends. This CDR3 region has 13 residues. Germline-derived CDR1 and CDR2 are MDHEN and SYDVKM. The CDR3 DNA follows: TGTGCCAGCAGTCCCCCGGCCAATGAAAAACTGTTTTTT. The encoded protein is CASSPPANEKLFF.

This clone has only a few counts. The chain has TRBV2 and TRBJ2-2; D might be TRBD1 or TRBD2, each matching 5 bases. The CDR3 consists of 16 residues. Germline V gives CDR1 SNHLY, CDR2 FYNNEI. Trimming shortened V by 7 bases and J by 2 bases, and 17 bases separated the two germline ends. The CDR3 loop reads CASTDRDLANTGELFF. DNA of the CDR3: TGTGCCAGCACCGACCGGGACCTTGCAAACACCGGGGAGCTGTTTTTT.

The chain links TRBV2 to TRBJ2-7, with D perhaps matching TRBD2 (6 bases). In germline, CDR1 is SNHLY, CDR2 FYNNEI. Trimming left V 4 bases short and J 2 bases short, with 18 bases between. CDR3 length: 16 amino acids. CDR3 bases: TGTGCCAGCAGTGTATCCGGGACTCCTGTTCCCTACGAGCAGTACTTC. This gives the protein CASSVSGTPVPYEQYF.